This record covers a single T cell receptor (beta chain). Its antigen is as yet unknown. This sample was included in a study of T cell responses to AZD1222 COVID-19 vaccine. Whole-study results and caveats: At baseline, just five or six AZD1222 recipients tested seropositive.

The CDR3 is 14 amino acids. The germline gives CDR1 SGHRS, CDR2 YFSETQ. The V gene lost 1 base and the J gene lost 4 bases, with 12 bases spanning the gap. Sequenced by immunoSEQ multiplex PCR; TCRdb stores in-frame clones only, minus some. The sample holds some 100,000 clones, 85% to 90% seen once. The sequence came from an adult who received the AZD1222 COVID-19 vaccine. The chain couples TRBV5-1 to TRBJ2-7; D is ambiguous. The sequencing used peripheral blood, collected 28 days after the second AZD1222 dose. The CDR3 region has the DNA TGCGCCAGCAGCTTGTCGGGCGGCGTTTACGAGCAGTACTTC. It encodes CASSLSGGVYEQYF.